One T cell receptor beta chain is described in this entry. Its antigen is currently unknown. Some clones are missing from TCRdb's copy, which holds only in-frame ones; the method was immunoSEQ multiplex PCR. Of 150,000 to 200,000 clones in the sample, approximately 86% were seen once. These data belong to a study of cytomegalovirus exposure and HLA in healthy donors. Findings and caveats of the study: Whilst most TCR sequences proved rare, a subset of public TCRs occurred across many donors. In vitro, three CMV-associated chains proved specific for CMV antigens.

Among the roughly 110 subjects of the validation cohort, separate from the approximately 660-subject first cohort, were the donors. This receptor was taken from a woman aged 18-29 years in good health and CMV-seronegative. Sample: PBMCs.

CDR3 sequence reads: CASSFGQGGPEAFF. CDR3 in DNA: TGTGCCAGCAGCTTTGGACAGGGTGGGCCTGAAGCTTTCTTT. The chain recombines TRBV7-9 with TRBJ1-1; 8 nucleotides agree with TRBD1. CDR1 is SEHNR and CDR2 is FQNEAQ in the germline V gene (reference sequence). Germline trimming cut 3 bases from V and 6 bases from J; bases unmatched to any gene: 6. The length of the CDR3 is 14 residues.